A single sample is the source of the 27 T cell receptor beta chains below, sequenced in a study of molecular identifiers for immune sequencing clone quantification. TCRdb independently ran MiXCR on the PCR reads; one entry per CDR3 protein. The table shows around 460,000 distinct CDR3 sequences, with roughly 23% occurring only once. The sample consisted of naive CD8+ T cells from blood, with Jurkat cell RNA spiked in. Documented subset: FACS-sorted CD8+CD4-CCR7+CD45RA+ naive T cells. The source of these receptors is a human donor in good health. Some libraries in this study had Jurkat cell RNA spiked in.

This clonotype was detected only a few times. The rearrangement uses TRBV6-2 or TRBV6-3 and TRBJ2-3, with D maybe TRBD1 (6 bases). CDR1 and CDR2 from the germline V gene are MNHEY and SVGEGT. CDR3 length equals 16 residues. V lost 8 bases and J 2 bases, leaving 20 bases between the germline ends. Here the CDR3 DNA reads TGTGCCAGCGCCCAATGGGTGACAGGTGTCACAGATACGCAGTATTTT. Translated: CASAQWVTGVTDTQYF.

The V gene is TRBV4-1, the J gene TRBJ2-7; no definite D call. Germline V gene sequence: CDR1 MGHRA, CDR2 YSYEKL. The CDR3 contains 15 residues. V lost 0 bases, J lost 0 bases, and 9 bases lay in between. The CDR3 here is CASSQDNRVSYEQYF. The CDR3 bases are TGCGCCAGCAGCCAAGATAACCGCGTCTCCTACGAGCAGTACTTC.

This chain uses TRBV19 with TRBJ2-1; TRBD2 matches 16 bases. CDR1 is LNHDA, CDR2 SQIVND, per germline (reference sequence). CDR3 size: 19 residues. J gave up 8 bases and V 4 bases, and 14 bases lay outside the gene matches. The CDR3 region is CASSTIPPGLAGGPDEQFF. CDR3 in DNA: TGTGCCAGTAGTACAATACCCCCGGGACTAGCGGGAGGGCCCGATGAGCAGTTCTTC.

J is TRBJ2-3 and V is TRBV12-3 or TRBV12-4, with TRBD2 matching over 16 bases. The V gene end was trimmed by 3 bases and the J gene end by 10 bases; junction bases not matched to a gene: 7. The CDR3 is made up of 16 amino acids. The CDR3 protein is CASSLGLAGGNPPQYF. Written as DNA, the CDR3 is TGTGCCAGCAGTTTGGGACTAGCGGGAGGGAACCCTCCGCAGTATTTT.

The table lists this clonotype with a few counts. The chain has TRBV30 and TRBJ2-3; tentatively, D is TRBD1 (7 bases). The CDR3 spans 15 residues. Trimming cost V 0 bases and J 2 bases, with 12 bases left between them. Germline loops: CDR1 GTSNPN, CDR2 SVGIG (reference sequence). CDR3 residues: CAWSVAGGYTDTQYF. The CDR3 coding sequence is TGTGCCTGGAGTGTCGCAGGGGGGTACACAGATACGCAGTATTTT. The variable domain in full, with the rest retrieved from reference TRBV30 and TRBJ2-3, is SQTIHQWPATLVQPVGSPLSLECTVEGTSNPNLYWYRQAAGRGLQLLFYSVGIGQISSEVPQNLSASRPQDRQFILSSKKLLLSDSGFYLCAWSVAGGYTDTQYFGPGTRLTVL.

This clonotype came up a few times. The chain couples TRBV20-1 to TRBJ2-1, with 7 bases identical to TRBD2. Looked up from germline, CDR1 is DFQATT and CDR2 is SNEGSKA (reference sequence). The V segment lost 0 bases and the J segment 0 bases; nucleotides outside the gene matches: 2. This CDR3 comprises 15 residues. The CDR3 is CSARERGNSYNEQFF. The DNA of the CDR3 is TGCAGTGCTAGAGAGCGGGGGAACTCCTACAATGAGCAGTTCTTC.

The rearrangement joins TRBV27 to TRBJ2-1; D is unresolved. CDR1 is MNHEY and CDR2 is SMNVEV in the germline V gene (reference sequence). Trimming removed 0 bases from V and 2 bases from J, with 11 bases in between. This CDR3 is 16 amino acids long. CDR3 DNA: TGTGCCAGCAGTTTATCTGGCAGCCCTACCTACAATGAGCAGTTCTTC. Translating gives CASSLSGSPTYNEQFF.

The sample holds many counts of this clonotype. The chain carries TRBV20-1 and TRBJ2-3; the match to TRBD2 covers 9 bases. In germline, CDR1 is DFQATT, CDR2 SNEGSKA (reference sequence). This CDR3 contains 16 residues. V shed 3 bases and J 4 bases; nucleotides not matched to a gene: 11. In nucleotides, the CDR3 is TGCAGTGCTAGGGGATCGACTAGCGGCCCTTCAGATACGCAGTATTTT. Translating it yields CSARGSTSGPSDTQYF.

This clonotype was seen a handful of times. The chain recombines TRBV20-1 with TRBJ2-1; 7 positions agree with TRBD1. Per germline, CDR1 DFQATT and CDR2 SNEGSKA (reference sequence). V lost 6 bases to trimming and J lost 8 bases; unmatched junction nucleotides: 4. The CDR3 contains 11 residues. The CDR3 loop reads CSARQGYEQFF. The CDR3 nucleotides read TGCAGTGCGAGACAGGGATATGAGCAGTTCTTC.

Details on this clonotype: This may stem from a read error, because a much larger clone lies one nucleotide away. The CDR3 DNA sequence: TGTGCCAGCAGTGGAGTGGTTTGGGACCCCGGGGCCAACGTCCTGACTTTC. It codes for CASSGVVWDPGANVLTF. The chain is built from TRBV6-1 and TRBJ2-6; D possibly uses TRBD1 or TRBD2 (5 bases each). Germline V CDR1 and CDR2: MNHNS, SASEGT. V lost 4 bases, J lost 4 bases, and 17 bases lay in between. The CDR3 sequence is 17 residues long.

This clonotype came up once. This sequence may be a read error, since a much larger clone differs from it by one base. The chain recombines TRBV4-1 with TRBJ2-7, with 8 bases matching TRBD1. The germline gives CDR1 MGHRA, CDR2 YSYEKL. The CDR3 spans 16 residues. V trimming: 4 bases; J trimming: 6 bases; junction bases outside the gene matches: 14. The CDR3 nucleotides are TGCGCCAGCAGCCTAAACTTACAGGGGGGAGTGAGCGAGCAGTACTTC. Protein sequence: CASSLNLQGGVSEQYF.

V usage is TRBV24-1 and J usage is TRBJ2-3, with D perhaps TRBD2 (6 bases). Germline values: CDR1 KGHDR, CDR2 SFDVKD. This CDR3 has 17 residues. V gave up 2 bases and J gave up 1 base, with 15 bases separating them. The CDR3 loop is CATSDSSRDFGTDTQYF. CDR3 DNA sequence: TGTGCCACCAGTGATTCAAGCCGGGACTTCGGCACAGATACGCAGTATTTT.

This chain connects TRBV6-5 to TRBJ1-1; D is possibly TRBD1 (6 bases). V was clipped by 0 bases and J by 8 bases, with 13 bases between them. This CDR3 is 14 amino acids long. Germline V gives CDR1 MNHEY, CDR2 SVGAGI. CDR3 in DNA: TGTGCCAGCAGTTACTCTGAGGCAGGGGTCGAAGCTTTCTTT. This sequence encodes CASSYSEAGVEAFF.

This clonotype was found many times. The rearrangement uses TRBV7-6 and TRBJ2-5; the match to TRBD1 covers 7 bases. This CDR3 is built from 15 residues. The germline gives CDR1 SGHVS, CDR2 FNYEAQ. V lost 0 bases, J lost 1 base, and 2 bases stayed unmatched. Here the CDR3 DNA reads TGTGCCAGCAGCTTAGCATACAGGGGCCAAGAGACCCAGTACTTC. Translating it yields CASSLAYRGQETQYF.

The sample holds a few counts of this clonotype. The chain combines TRBV19 with TRBJ2-7; D unclear. CDR3 length equals 11 residues. V gave up 1 base and J gave up 7 bases, with 5 bases separating them. Germline V gene sequence: CDR1 LNHDA, CDR2 SQIVND (reference sequence). This chain's CDR3 is CASSIGAEQYF. The DNA of the CDR3 is TGTGCCAGTAGTATAGGGGCTGAGCAGTACTTC.

This chain uses TRBV27 with TRBJ2-7; no clear D gene. V lost 6 bases and J 4 bases, leaving 13 bases between the germline ends. The CDR3 has 13 residues. CDR1 and CDR2 from the germline V gene are MNHEY and SMNVEV (reference sequence). The CDR3 loop is CASRALGSYEQYF. In nucleotides, the CDR3 is TGTGCCAGCAGGGCCTTGGGGTCGTACGAGCAGTACTTC.

For this clonotype: The CDR3 does not end in the conserved phenylalanine or tryptophan, so this is likely a read error. The chain has TRBV29-1 and TRBJ2-7; 9 nucleotides align to TRBD1. V lost 3 bases and J lost 6; bases outside the gene matches: 9. Germline loops: CDR1 SQVTM, CDR2 ANQGSEA. The CDR3 is made up of 14 amino acids. The CDR3 DNA reads TGCAGCGTTGAGGATACAGGGGGCGGAGGCGAGCAGTACTCC. Residues: CSVEDTGGGGEQYS.

The rearrangement joins TRBV3-1 to TRBJ1-2; D is uncertain. Looked up from germline, CDR1 is LGHDT and CDR2 is YNNKEL (reference sequence). Trimming stripped 6 bases from V and 4 bases from J, with 12 bases between. This CDR3 is built from 13 residues. In DNA, the CDR3 is TGTGCCAGCAGTTTCGGAATCACCTATGGCTACACCTTC. Translated, it gives CASSFGITYGYTF. The full variable domain, rest sourced from reference TRBV3-1 and TRBJ1-2, is DTAVSQTPKYLVTQMGNDKSIKCEQNLGHDTMYWYKQDSKKFLKIMFSYNNKELIINETVPNRFSPKSPDKAHLNLHINSLELGDSAVYFCASSFGITYGYTFGSGTRLTVV.

This clonotype was detected many times. The rearrangement uses TRBV25-1 and TRBJ1-4, with D unresolved. The V end lost 7 bases, the J end lost 8 bases, and 8 bases lay between the germline ends. The CDR3 spans 11 residues. Per the germline V gene, CDR1 is MGHDK and CDR2 is SYGVNS. The CDR3 nucleotides read TGTGCCAGCACCAGGTCGGAAAAACTGTTTTTT. This sequence encodes CASTRSEKLFF.

The V and J genes are TRBV6-2 or TRBV6-3 and TRBJ1-5; TRBD1 is a possible D gene (6 bases). This CDR3 is 15 amino acids long. V gave up 6 bases and J gave up 3 bases, with 15 bases separating them. Germline CDR1 is MNHEY and CDR2 is SVGEGT. The CDR3 sequence is CASRKSDRYNQPQHF. The CDR3 DNA is TGTGCCAGCAGAAAATCAGACAGGTACAATCAGCCCCAGCATTTT.

This clonotype was seen many times. V usage is TRBV7-8 and J usage is TRBJ2-3; D call uncertain. V was shortened by 5 bases and J by 0 bases, with 12 bases between the two germline ends. In germline, CDR1 is SGHVS, CDR2 FQNEAQ. This CDR3 is 15 amino acids long. CDR3 sequence: CASSVSTISTDTQYF. The CDR3 DNA follows: TGTGCCAGCAGCGTCAGTACAATTAGCACAGATACGCAGTATTTT.

In its sample, this clonotype was seen many times. This chain joins TRBV28 and TRBJ2-7; 8 bases map to TRBD1. CDR3 size: 14 residues. Per the germline V gene, CDR1 is MDHEN and CDR2 is SYDVKM. Trimming took 5 bases from V and 3 from J; bases not matched to a gene: 6. The CDR3 here is CASSPIGQGYEQYF. The DNA of the CDR3 is TGTGCCAGCAGTCCAATCGGACAGGGCTACGAGCAGTACTTC.

This clonotype has a handful of counts. The chain employs TRBV30 and TRBJ1-5; D gene uncertain. Germline V gene sequence: CDR1 GTSNPN, CDR2 SVGIG (reference sequence). This CDR3 comprises 13 residues. Trimming removed 0 bases at V and 6 bases at J, with 9 bases between. The CDR3 nucleotides are TGTGCCTGGAGTGTACATAGGAGTCAGCCCCAGCATTTT. As protein: CAWSVHRSQPQHF.

This clonotype was counted ten times or more. V gene TRBV7-2 combines with J gene TRBJ1-5; maybe TRBD1 (5 bases). Germline lookup yields CDR1 SGHTA and CDR2 FQGNSA. Trimming pared 1 base from V and 0 bases from J, leaving 13 bases between. The CDR3 sequence is 17 residues long. DNA for the CDR3: TGTGCCAGCAGCTTAGATTGGGACGTCTATAGCAATCAGCCCCAGCATTTT. Protein: CASSLDWDVYSNQPQHF.

This clonotype was counted a few times. CDR3 nucleotide sequence: TGTGCCAGCAGCAAAGATGGGGGCCCGAGGCACGAGCAGTACTTC. As protein: CASSKDGGPRHEQYF. V usage is TRBV21-1 and J usage is TRBJ2-7; the table's D call of TRBD1 was not tested on the DNA. TRBV21-1 has pseudogene status. This CDR3 is built from 15 residues.

This clonotype occurred many times. This chain uses TRBV4-1 with TRBJ2-2; TRBD1 might be the D (6 bases). V was shortened by 1 base and J by 5 bases, with 14 bases between the two germline ends. Germline lookup yields CDR1 MGHRA and CDR2 YSYEKL. The CDR3 runs to 16 residues. CDR3 coding DNA: TGCGCCAGCAGCCAAGGGCAGGGGCGCGGTACCGGGGAGCTGTTTTTT. Protein product: CASSQGQGRGTGELFF.

The rearrangement joins TRBV6-6 to TRBJ2-2, with 8 nucleotides matching TRBD1. The V and J ends lost 5 bases and 5 bases, in that order; junction bases with no gene match: 16. CDR3 size: 18 residues. CDR1 and CDR2 (germline): MNHNY, SVGAGI (reference sequence). The CDR3 protein is CASSGPKPGGAWTGELFF. The CDR3 nucleotides are TGTGCCAGCAGTGGGCCTAAACCAGGGGGCGCGTGGACCGGGGAGCTGTTTTTT.